These 27 T cell receptor beta chains were sequenced from one sample in a study of shared clonotypes between healthy human individuals. The protocol was immunoSEQ multiplex PCR, while the TCRdb copy is restricted to in-frame clones and leaves out a portion. The sample yields millions of clones, roughly 95% seen once. Sequencing used naive CD4+ T cells sorted from blood. As to subset: CD45RA+ positively selected. The source is a man aged 18 to 30 in good health.

This clone has at least ten counts. The chain has TRBV18 and TRBJ2-5; 12 nucleotides line up with TRBD2. Unmatched junction bases numbered 5, after V lost 5 bases and J lost 4 bases. Looked up from germline, CDR1 is KGHSH and CDR2 is LQKENI. The CDR3 covers 15 residues. CDR3 loop: CASSETSGRVETQYF. The CDR3 DNA follows: TGTGCCAGCTCAGAGACTAGCGGGAGAGTAGAGACCCAGTACTTC.

The genes are TRBV2 and TRBJ2-5; D not certain. Deletions cut 2 bases from V and 4 bases from J, with 14 bases between. The CDR3 runs 15 residues. The germline gives CDR1 SNHLY, CDR2 FYNNEI. The CDR3 coding sequence is TGTGCCAGCAGTGAAAGGCGATCGAACGGAGAGACCCAGTACTTC. It yields the protein CASSERRSNGETQYF. Drawing the rest from reference TRBV2 and TRBJ2-5, the complete variable domain is EPEVTQTPSHQVTQMGQEVILRCVPISNHLYFYWYRQILGQKVEFLVSFYNNEISEKSEIFDDQFSVERPDGSNFTLKIRSTKLEDSAMYFCASSERRSNGETQYFGPGTRLLVL.

The chain uses TRBV7-3 and TRBJ2-2; 7 nucleotides match TRBD1. The CDR3 runs 15 residues. Germline trimming cut 4 bases from V and 3 bases from J; bases unmatched to any gene: 5. Germline lookup yields CDR1 SGHTA and CDR2 FQGTGA. CDR3 DNA: TGTGCCAGCAGCTCAACAGGGGCGGACACCGGGGAGCTGTTTTTT. It yields the protein CASSSTGADTGELFF.

V is TRBV5-1 and J is TRBJ1-4, with D maybe TRBD1 (5 bases). This CDR3 region has 15 residues. CDR1 is SGHRS, CDR2 YFSETQ, per germline. The germline V and J ends were trimmed by 0 bases and 3 bases, with 9 bases remaining between them. DNA for the CDR3: TGCGCCAGCAGCTTGGTCGGGGGATCTAATGAAAAACTGTTTTTT. Translating it yields CASSLVGGSNEKLFF.

This chain joins TRBV19 and TRBJ1-3, with D hard to call. Germline CDR1 and CDR2: LNHDA and SQIVND (reference sequence). V was cut by 7 bases and J by 0 bases, with 19 bases left in between. This CDR3 has 17 amino acids. CDR3 coding DNA: TGTGCCAGTACTCCACCGGCCGCGAGCCTCTCTGGAAACACCATATATTTT. Translation: CASTPPAASLSGNTIYF.

V gene TRBV6-6 combines with J gene TRBJ2-5; 9 positions agree with TRBD2. Germline V gene lookup returns CDR1 MNHNY and CDR2 SVGAGI (reference sequence). V shed 7 bases and J 5 bases; nucleotides not matched to a gene: 2. The CDR3 length is 12 residues. The CDR3 DNA sequence: TGTGCCAGCACGGCGGGAGGGGAGACCCAGTACTTC. It encodes CASTAGGETQYF.

Comment on this clone: Different DNA sequences within this sample yield the same CDR3. The chain combines TRBV9 with TRBJ1-1; tentative D call: TRBD1 (5 bases). The V and J ends lost 2 bases and 1 base respectively, with 9 bases between them. CDR1 is SGDLS and CDR2 is YYNGEE in the germline V gene. The CDR3 spans 14 residues. CDR3 DNA sequence: TGTGCCAGCAGCGTCGACGGGGGGAACACTGAAGCTTTCTTT. This sequence encodes CASSVDGGNTEAFF.

The genes are TRBV5-4 and TRBJ2-7, with D possibly being TRBD1 (5 bases). V was cut by 4 bases and J by 2 bases, with 13 bases left in between. Germline lookup yields CDR1 SGHNT and CDR2 YYREEE (reference sequence). This CDR3 is 14 amino acids long. CDR3 protein: CASSATTVPYEQYF. CDR3 in DNA: TGTGCCAGCAGCGCCACGACAGTCCCCTACGAGCAGTACTTC.

The chain couples TRBV29-1 to TRBJ2-2; TRBD2 matches at 8 bases. Germline CDR1 and CDR2: SQVTM and ANQGSEA. This CDR3 has 14 amino acids. CDR3 loop: CSTGGAGGTGELFF. The CDR3 DNA sequence: TGCAGTACCGGGGGTGCGGGAGGCACCGGGGAGCTGTTTTTT.

This clone was seen once. The CDR3 sequence: CSVEGLAGGTYNEQFF. CDR3 in DNA: TGCAGCGTTGAAGGACTAGCGGGGGGGACATACAATGAGCAGTTCTTC. The V call is TRBV29-1, the J call TRBJ2-1; 14 bases are a match to TRBD2. J gave up 4 bases and V 1 base, and 3 bases lay outside the gene matches. The germline gives CDR1 SQVTM, CDR2 ANQGSEA. This CDR3 spans 16 amino acids.

This clone was seen a single time. The V call is TRBV5-1, the J call TRBJ1-6; the D is unclear. Germline V gives CDR1 SGHRS, CDR2 YFSETQ. The CDR3 has 14 amino acids. V was shortened by 4 bases and J by 8 bases, with 13 bases between the two germline ends. In DNA, the CDR3 is TGCGCCAGCAGCCCGGGAGGGTTTTATTCACCCCTCCACTTT. Encoded protein: CASSPGGFYSPLHF.

The V and J genes are TRBV6-1 and TRBJ1-1; TRBD1 agrees at 7 bases. The trim removed 4 bases at V and 5 bases at J, leaving 7 bases unmatched. This CDR3 is 14 amino acids long. CDR1 is MNHNS and CDR2 is SASEGT in the germline V gene. The CDR3 coding sequence is TGTGCCAGCAGTGCCCGACAGGGAGGTACTGAAGCTTTCTTT. This gives the protein CASSARQGGTEAFF.

DNA for the CDR3: TGTGCCTGGAACCGACCGACAGGGGTTTATTCACCCCTCCACTTT. It translates to CAWNRPTGVYSPLHF. This chain connects TRBV30 to TRBJ1-6, with 8 bases matching TRBD1. This CDR3 comprises 15 residues. Germline lookup yields CDR1 GTSNPN and CDR2 SVGIG (reference sequence). J was trimmed by 8 bases and V by 4 bases; bases with no gene match: 10.

The V call is TRBV7-8, the J call TRBJ1-5, with 9 bases aligning to TRBD1. J was trimmed by 5 bases and V by 6 bases; bases with no gene match: 8. Germline lookup yields CDR1 SGHVS and CDR2 FQNEAQ. This CDR3 is built from 15 residues. The CDR3 spells CASSRDRVGDQPQHF. The DNA of the CDR3 is TGTGCCAGCAGTAGGGACAGGGTTGGGGATCAGCCCCAGCATTTT.

This sequence joins TRBV27 and TRBJ1-6, with 8 bases fitting TRBD1. V shed 4 bases, J shed 8 bases, and the junction held 7 bases outside the gene matches. The germline gives CDR1 MNHEY, CDR2 SMNVEV (reference sequence). The CDR3 spans 15 residues. The CDR3 DNA sequence: TGTGCCAGCAGTTCGGACAGGGTAGGGTATTCACCCCTCCACTTT. Its translation is CASSSDRVGYSPLHF.

A note on this clone: The sample holds other DNA sequences that translate to the same CDR3. CDR3 nucleotide sequence: TGTGCCAGCAGTTACTCAGGAGGCGTCAATCAGCCCCAGCATTTT. Its protein is CASSYSGGVNQPQHF. This chain joins TRBV6-5 and TRBJ1-5; D remains unclear. Germline values: CDR1 MNHEY, CDR2 SVGAGI. V lost 0 bases to trimming and J lost 3 bases, with 9 bases between them. The CDR3 loop spans 15 amino acids.

The V gene is TRBV28, the J gene TRBJ1-6; TRBD1 might be the D (6 bases). The CDR3 runs 17 residues. Per germline, CDR1 MDHEN and CDR2 SYDVKM. V dropped 3 bases and J dropped 9 bases, with 21 bases sitting between them. The CDR3 bases are TGTGCCAGCAGTTTTTCGGGAGGGGGAAGGAAAATTTCACCCCTCCACTTT. It encodes CASSFSGGGRKISPLHF.

To note about this clone: Other DNA sequences within the sample encode an identical CDR3. J is TRBJ2-4 and V is TRBV2; no clear D gene. V dropped 1 base and J dropped 0 bases, with 1 base sitting between them. Looked up from germline, CDR1 is SNHLY and CDR2 is FYNNEI. The CDR3 runs to 13 residues. The CDR3 nucleotides are TGTGCCAGCAGTGAAGAAGCCAAAAACATTCAGTACTTC. As protein: CASSEEAKNIQYF.

The chain uses TRBV19 and TRBJ2-4; D may be TRBD2 (6 bases). Germline V gene lookup returns CDR1 LNHDA and CDR2 SQIVND (reference sequence). The CDR3 contains 15 residues. Trimming removed 4 bases from V and 6 bases from J, with 16 bases in between. In nucleotides, the CDR3 is TGTGCCAGTAGTACTCCGGGACTTTCCACAAACATTCAGTACTTC. This translates into CASSTPGLSTNIQYF.

The gene calls are TRBV28 and TRBJ2-7; a possible D gene is TRBD2 (6 bases). V was shortened by 6 bases and J by 0 bases, with 9 bases between the two germline ends. The germline gives CDR1 MDHEN, CDR2 SYDVKM. The CDR3 totals 13 residues. The CDR3 bases are TGTGCCAGCAGGAGCGGGTCCTCCTACGAGCAGTACTTC. Translated, it gives CASRSGSSYEQYF.

This clone was picked up one time. The rearrangement links TRBV18 to TRBJ1-6, with no clear D. V shed 1 base and J shed 5 bases, with 9 bases lying between them. This CDR3 is 15 amino acids long. Looked up from germline, CDR1 is KGHSH and CDR2 is LQKENI. CDR3 sequence: CASSPLSGHNSPLHF. CDR3 DNA sequence: TGTGCCAGCTCACCACTCAGTGGACATAATTCACCCCTCCACTTT.

The chain is built from TRBV27 and TRBJ2-4; 11 bases fit TRBD2. This CDR3 has 14 amino acids. Trimming cost V 5 bases and J 9 bases; bases outside gene matches: 6. The germline V gene has CDR1 MNHEY and CDR2 SMNVEV (reference sequence). The CDR3 spells CASSPLAGGLIQYF. The CDR3 region has the DNA TGTGCCAGCAGTCCGTTAGCGGGGGGGCTCATTCAGTACTTC.

This rearrangement joins TRBV2 to TRBJ1-2; D not certain. Trimming stripped 6 bases from V and 0 bases from J, with 11 bases between. This CDR3 spans 14 amino acids. CDR1 and CDR2 (germline): SNHLY, FYNNEI. CDR3 in DNA: TGTGCCAGCAGCCCTATAAAAACTAACTATGGCTACACCTTC. Translating it yields CASSPIKTNYGYTF.

The chain is built from TRBV7-9 and TRBJ1-5; no reliable D call. CDR3 length equals 13 residues. V gave up 2 bases and J gave up 9 bases, with 11 bases separating them. Germline V gene lookup returns CDR1 SEHNR and CDR2 FQNEAQ (reference sequence). The DNA of the CDR3 is TGTGCCAGCAGCTTATCGGATCTCTCGCCCCAGCATTTT. Translating it yields CASSLSDLSPQHF.

The chain recombines TRBV4-3 with TRBJ1-2; 8 bases fit TRBD1. Germline CDR1 and CDR2: LGHNA and YSLEER. CDR3 length: 17 amino acids. Germline trimming cut 0 bases from V and 5 bases from J; bases unmatched to any gene: 11. The CDR3 coding sequence is TGCGCCAGCAGCCAAGATCTCCCTACAGGGGGAAGGTATGGCTACACCTTC. Translated, it gives CASSQDLPTGGRYGYTF.

With regard to this clone: The sample holds other DNA sequences that translate to the same CDR3. This chain connects TRBV4-1 to TRBJ1-5; D is ambiguous. The germline CDR1 and CDR2 sequences are MGHRA and YSYEKL. The CDR3 is 15 amino acids. Trimming left V 0 bases short and J 0 bases short, with 6 bases between. The CDR3 loop reads CASSQEGVSNQPQHF. In nucleotides, the CDR3 is TGCGCCAGCAGCCAAGAAGGCGTTAGCAATCAGCCCCAGCATTTT.

The chain employs TRBV4-1 and TRBJ1-5, with unresolved D. CDR1 and CDR2 (germline): MGHRA, YSYEKL. There are 12 residues in the CDR3. V shed 5 bases and J shed 3 bases, with 5 bases lying between them. This CDR3 is CASSSDNQPQHF. The CDR3 nucleotides are TGCGCCAGCAGCTCTGACAATCAGCCCCAGCATTTT.